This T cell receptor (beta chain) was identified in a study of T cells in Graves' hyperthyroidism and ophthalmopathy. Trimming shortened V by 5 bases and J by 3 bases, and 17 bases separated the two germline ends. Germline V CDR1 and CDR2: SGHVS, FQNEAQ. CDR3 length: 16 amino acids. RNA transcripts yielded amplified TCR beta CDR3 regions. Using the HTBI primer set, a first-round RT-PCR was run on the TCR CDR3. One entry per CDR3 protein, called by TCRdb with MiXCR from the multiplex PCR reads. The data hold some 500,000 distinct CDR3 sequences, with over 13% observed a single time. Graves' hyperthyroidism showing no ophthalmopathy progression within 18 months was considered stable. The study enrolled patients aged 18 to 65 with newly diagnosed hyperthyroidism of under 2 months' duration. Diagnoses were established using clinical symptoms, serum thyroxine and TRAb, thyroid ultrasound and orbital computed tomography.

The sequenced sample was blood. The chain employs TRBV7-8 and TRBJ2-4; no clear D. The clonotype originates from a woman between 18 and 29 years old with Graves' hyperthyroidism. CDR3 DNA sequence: TGTGCCAGCAGCCCAGCGATCGTTTCAGTCAAAAACATTCAGTACTTC. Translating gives CASSPAIVSVKNIQYF.